This entry lists 29 T cell receptor beta chains sequenced from one sample in a study of T-cell memory formation after mild COVID-19. TCRdb reprocessed the 5' RACE reads via MiXCR and lists one record per CDR3 protein. The table has a few hundred thousand distinct CDR3 sequences, around an eighth seen once. Sequenced material: PBMCs or a T cell subset sorted from them (not recorded which). These receptors were taken from a young man who had mild COVID-19 (a few samples of this study predate the infection). Cell type and time point are not known.

The J gene is TRBJ2-7, the V gene TRBV20-1, with a weak D call TRBD1 (6 bases). From germline, CDR1 is DFQATT and CDR2 SNEGSKA (reference sequence). The V gene lost 5 bases and the J gene lost 2 bases, with 10 bases spanning the gap. There are 12 residues in the CDR3. The CDR3 loop reads CSAGRGPYEQYF. The CDR3 bases are TGCAGTGCTGGCAGGGGCCCCTACGAGCAGTACTTC.

The chain has TRBV12-3 or TRBV12-4 and TRBJ1-5, with 7 bases aligning to TRBD1. The trim removed 5 bases at V and 7 bases at J, leaving 8 bases unmatched. The CDR3 sequence is 14 residues long. CDR3 amino acids: CASSLTGEGQPQHF. In nucleotides, the CDR3 is TGTGCCAGCAGTCTAACAGGGGAAGGGCAGCCCCAGCATTTT.

This clonotype was counted many times. V usage is TRBV5-1 and J usage is TRBJ2-7, with 11 bases identical to TRBD1. The germline V gene has CDR1 SGHRS and CDR2 YFSETQ. This CDR3 is built from 14 residues. The ends lost 5 bases at V and 5 bases at J; junction bases unmatched: 6. Written as DNA, the CDR3 is TGCGCCAGCAGTTGGACAGGGGGCTTCGACGAGCAGTACTTC. Encoded protein: CASSWTGGFDEQYF.

This clonotype occurred a few times. CDR3 nucleotide sequence: TGTGCCAGCACCCGAGGACCGCTTTATGGCTACACCTTC. Its translation: CASTRGPLYGYTF. The chain couples TRBV9 to TRBJ1-2; D call uncertain. Germline V gene lookup returns CDR1 SGDLS and CDR2 YYNGEE. CDR3 size: 13 residues. Trimming shortened V by 6 bases and J by 5 bases, and 14 bases separated the two germline ends.

This clonotype turned up a few times. This rearrangement joins TRBV28 to TRBJ2-2; 9 nucleotides align to TRBD2. The CDR3 consists of 15 residues. J gave up 1 base and V 6 bases, and 3 bases lay outside the gene matches. The germline V gene encodes CDR1 MDHEN and CDR2 SYDVKM. The CDR3 protein is CASRATSGNTGELFF. The CDR3 nucleotides read TGTGCCAGCAGGGCGACTAGCGGGAACACCGGGGAGCTGTTTTTT.

V usage is TRBV4-2 and J usage is TRBJ2-2; the D call may be TRBD1 or TRBD2 (6 bases each). The length of the CDR3 is 15 residues. Germline V gives CDR1 LGHNA, CDR2 YNFKEQ. Trimming took off 3 bases at V and 6 bases at J, with 14 bases between the two ends. The CDR3: CASSHPGASAGELFF. For the CDR3, the DNA is TGTGCCAGCAGCCACCCAGGGGCTAGCGCCGGGGAGCTGTTTTTT.

The chain employs TRBV5-4 and TRBJ1-1; TRBD1 might be the D (6 bases). Germline V gene lookup returns CDR1 SGHNT and CDR2 YYREEE (reference sequence). The length of the CDR3 is 14 residues. V shed 4 bases and J shed 0 bases, with 10 bases lying between them. The CDR3 is CASSGGGMNTEAFF. The DNA for the CDR3 is TGTGCCAGCAGCGGAGGGGGGATGAACACTGAAGCTTTCTTT.

This clonotype was seen a handful of times. The chain joins TRBV5-1 to TRBJ2-1, with TRBD1 as a possible D gene (6 bases). The CDR3 covers 15 residues. Per germline, CDR1 SGHRS and CDR2 YFSETQ. Trimming took off 3 bases at V and 2 bases at J, with 12 bases between the two ends. CDR3 DNA: TGCGCCAGCAGCTCTGGACAGCTCACCTACAATGAGCAGTTCTTC. Its translation: CASSSGQLTYNEQFF. The full variable domain, rest sourced from reference TRBV5-1 and TRBJ2-1, is KAGVTQTPRYLIKTRGQQVTLSCSPISGHRSVSWYQQTPGQGLQFLFEYFSETQRNKGNFPGRFSGRQFSNSRSEMNVSTLELGDSALYLCASSSGQLTYNEQFFGPGTRLTVL.

This clonotype has only a few counts. The chain uses TRBV7-9 and TRBJ1-1; D is possibly TRBD1 (6 bases). Germline V gene sequence: CDR1 SEHNR, CDR2 FQNEAQ (reference sequence). With 4 bases removed from V and 3 bases from J, the gap between germline ends came to 12 bases. This CDR3 comprises 14 residues. The CDR3 DNA follows: TGTGCCAGCAGCTCACAGGGTGGAGACACTGAAGCTTTCTTT. This translates into CASSSQGGDTEAFF.

The J gene is TRBJ2-2, the V gene TRBV5-1; D possibly corresponds to TRBD1 (5 bases). The CDR3 spans 15 residues. CDR1 SGHRS and CDR2 YFSETQ come from the germline V gene. Between the trimmed V and J ends, which lost 0 bases and 4 bases, there was a span of 10 bases. CDR3 protein: CASSLDPGSTGELFF. The CDR3 coding sequence is TGCGCCAGCAGCTTGGACCCAGGGTCCACCGGGGAGCTGTTTTTT.

This clonotype was counted between two and nine times. The chain uses TRBV6-1 and TRBJ2-1; the match to TRBD1 covers 7 bases. In germline, CDR1 is MNHNS, CDR2 SASEGT. Unmatched junction bases numbered 17, after V lost 6 bases and J lost 15 bases. The CDR3 covers 14 residues. CDR3 nucleotide sequence: TGTGCCAGCAGGACGACCCGGGACAGAACCTTAGGGTTCTTC. Protein: CASRTTRDRTLGFF.

This clonotype was seen a handful of times. The rearrangement links TRBV10-3 to TRBJ1-6; perhaps TRBD1 as D (6 bases). With 11 bases removed from V and 6 bases from J, the gap between germline ends came to 14 bases. Germline V gene data show CDR1 as ENHRY and CDR2 as SYGVKD. The CDR3 is made up of 13 amino acids. CDR3: CASLRGRNSPLHF. CDR3 in DNA: TGTGCCTCACTCAGGGGACGTAATTCACCCCTCCACTTT.

This clonotype was seen a few times. The gene calls are TRBV7-2 and TRBJ2-3; D remains ambiguous. The germline V and J ends were trimmed by 6 bases and 2 bases, with 9 bases remaining between them. This CDR3 spans 13 amino acids. Germline V gene data show CDR1 as SGHTA and CDR2 as FQGNSA. CDR3 nucleotide sequence: TGTGCCAGCAGTCCGGACCACACAGATACGCAGTATTTT. This translates into CASSPDHTDTQYF.

The chain uses TRBV7-2 and TRBJ1-3; D perhaps matches TRBD1 (5 bases). V lost 4 bases to trimming and J lost 2 bases, with 15 bases between them. This CDR3 has 16 amino acids. Germline lookup yields CDR1 SGHTA and CDR2 FQGNSA. As DNA, the CDR3 is TGTGCCAGCAGCTCCTACAGGAGGCAGGCTGGAAACACCATATATTTT. Its protein is CASSSYRRQAGNTIYF.

This sequence joins TRBV12-3 or TRBV12-4 and TRBJ2-7; tentative D call: TRBD1 (6 bases). This CDR3 contains 13 residues. V lost 6 bases and J 6 bases, leaving 15 bases between the germline ends. The chain's CDR3 is CASRSHREGEQYF. The CDR3 coding sequence is TGTGCCAGCAGGTCGCACAGGGAAGGCGAGCAGTACTTC.

The chain joins TRBV11-2 to TRBJ2-1; unclear D gene. Germline CDR1 SGHAT, CDR2 FQNNGV. V shed 3 bases and J shed 4 bases, with 7 bases lying between them. This CDR3 has 13 amino acids. CDR3 bases: TGTGCCAGCAGCTTGTGGGGATACAATGAGCAGTTCTTC. This encodes CASSLWGYNEQFF.

In its sample, this clonotype was seen many times. The V gene is TRBV24-1, the J gene TRBJ2-2; no definite D call. Germline V gives CDR1 KGHDR, CDR2 SFDVKD. The CDR3 contains 15 residues. The V end was cut by 4 bases, the J end by 0 bases, with 8 bases between. CDR3 protein: CATSEARTNTGELFF. The CDR3 region has the DNA TGTGCCACCAGTGAAGCCAGAACGAACACCGGGGAGCTGTTTTTT.

The chain links TRBV27 to TRBJ1-2, with D possibly matching TRBD1 (5 bases). The CDR3 consists of 13 residues. Germline loops: CDR1 MNHEY, CDR2 SMNVEV (reference sequence). V lost 3 bases, J lost 7 bases, and 12 bases lay in between. CDR3 protein: CASSFGGGVGYTF. DNA of the CDR3: TGTGCCAGCAGTTTTGGGGGTGGGGTTGGCTACACCTTC.

This chain connects TRBV12-2 to TRBJ2-5. TRBV12-2 is a pseudogene. The CDR3 length is 17 residues. The DNA of the CDR3 is TGTGCAAGTCGCTTAGAGGCCAGGCACTGCTACCGGGAGACCCAGTACTTC. Encoded protein: CASRLEARHCYRETQYF.

The rearrangement uses TRBV6-5 and TRBJ1-5; D possibly corresponds to TRBD1 (5 bases). The germline V gene has CDR1 MNHEY and CDR2 SVGAGI. CDR3 length equals 14 residues. Trimming took 2 bases from V and 3 from J, leaving 8 bases between them. The CDR3 spells CASSYRGINQPQHF. The CDR3 DNA reads TGTGCCAGCAGTTACCGGGGCATCAATCAGCCCCAGCATTTT.

This clonotype was detected only a few times. The chain employs TRBV5-5 and TRBJ2-7; 7 bases agree with TRBD1. Germline CDR1 and CDR2: SGHKS and YYEKEE (reference sequence). The J segment lost 2 bases and the V segment lost 4 bases, leaving 3 bases of the junction unmatched. The CDR3 runs to 13 residues. The chain's CDR3 is CASSAQGTYEQYF. In DNA form, the CDR3 reads TGTGCCAGCAGCGCACAGGGGACCTACGAGCAGTACTTC.

This clonotype was recorded a few times. V is TRBV29-1 and J is TRBJ2-5; a possible D gene is TRBD2 (5 bases). Germline-derived CDR1 and CDR2 are SQVTM and ANQGSEA. This CDR3 region has 14 residues. Trimming removed 3 bases at V and 4 bases at J, with 15 bases between. CDR3 amino acids: CSVDGVPRGETQYF. CDR3 nucleotides: TGCAGCGTTGATGGGGTTCCTCGGGGAGAGACCCAGTACTTC.

This clonotype was observed a few times. J is TRBJ1-1 and V is TRBV2; D ambiguous. Deletions cut 8 bases from V and 1 base from J, with 11 bases between. CDR1 is SNHLY and CDR2 is FYNNEI in the germline V gene. The CDR3 contains 13 residues. CDR3 sequence (DNA): TGTGCCAGCCTAGCTATCCCGAACACTGAAGCTTTCTTT. Translating it yields CASLAIPNTEAFF.

The chain carries TRBV7-2 and TRBJ2-1; TRBD1 is a possible D gene (7 bases). Trimming took 1 base from V and 8 from J, leaving 18 bases between them. The germline V gene encodes CDR1 SGHTA and CDR2 FQGNSA. This CDR3 contains 16 residues. CDR3 coding DNA: TGTGCCAGCAGCTTAGTCGGAGGGGGCCGCGGGGATGAGCAGTTCTTC. As protein: CASSLVGGGRGDEQFF. Drawing the rest from reference TRBV7-2 and TRBJ2-1, the complete variable domain is GAGVSQSPSNKVTEKGKDVELRCDPISGHTALYWYRQSLGQGLEFLIYFQGNSAPDKSGLPSDRFSAERTGGSVSTLTIQRTQQEDSAVYLCASSLVGGGRGDEQFFGPGTRLTVL.

This clonotype was found a few times. The chain recombines TRBV10-3 with TRBJ2-4; D is unresolved. The CDR3 loop spans 14 amino acids. Germline CDR1 is ENHRY and CDR2 is SYGVKD. Trimming removed 7 bases from V and 3 bases from J, with 13 bases in between. Here the CDR3 DNA reads TGTGCCATCATGGAGTCCCAAGACAAAAACATTCAGTACTTC. Its protein product is CAIMESQDKNIQYF.

This clonotype was counted between two and nine times. This chain's CDR3 is CSARRSGGLGTEAFF. The CDR3 nucleotides are TGCAGTGCTAGAAGGTCAGGGGGCCTGGGCACTGAAGCTTTCTTT. The gene calls are TRBV20-1 and TRBJ1-1; 8 positions agree with TRBD1. J gave up 4 bases and V 2 bases, and 9 bases lay outside the gene matches. This CDR3 comprises 15 residues. The germline gives CDR1 DFQATT, CDR2 SNEGSKA (reference sequence).

The rearrangement uses TRBV6-5 and TRBJ1-1, with D perhaps matching TRBD1 (6 bases). Germline V gene lookup returns CDR1 MNHEY and CDR2 SVGAGI. The length of the CDR3 is 14 residues. V was trimmed by 0 bases and J by 6 bases, leaving 11 bases between them. CDR3 sequence reads: CASSYSVRGAEAFF. CDR3 in DNA: TGTGCCAGCAGTTACTCGGTCAGGGGCGCTGAAGCTTTCTTT.

Only a few counts were recorded for this clonotype. V and J are TRBV5-1 and TRBJ1-3; D not certain. CDR1 and CDR2 from the germline V gene are SGHRS and YFSETQ. V shed 0 bases and J shed 2 bases, with 3 bases lying between them. The CDR3 totals 13 residues. CDR3 loop: CASSLAPGNTIYF. Here the CDR3 DNA reads TGCGCCAGCAGCTTGGCCCCTGGAAACACCATATATTTT.

The chain joins TRBV12-3 or TRBV12-4 to TRBJ1-2; 9 bases align to TRBD1. Trimming took 7 bases from V and 4 from J; bases not matched to a gene: 7. The CDR3 extends over 14 amino acids. CDR3 protein: CASNHRGRGYGYTF. In nucleotides, the CDR3 is TGTGCCAGCAACCACAGGGGGCGCGGCTATGGCTACACCTTC.